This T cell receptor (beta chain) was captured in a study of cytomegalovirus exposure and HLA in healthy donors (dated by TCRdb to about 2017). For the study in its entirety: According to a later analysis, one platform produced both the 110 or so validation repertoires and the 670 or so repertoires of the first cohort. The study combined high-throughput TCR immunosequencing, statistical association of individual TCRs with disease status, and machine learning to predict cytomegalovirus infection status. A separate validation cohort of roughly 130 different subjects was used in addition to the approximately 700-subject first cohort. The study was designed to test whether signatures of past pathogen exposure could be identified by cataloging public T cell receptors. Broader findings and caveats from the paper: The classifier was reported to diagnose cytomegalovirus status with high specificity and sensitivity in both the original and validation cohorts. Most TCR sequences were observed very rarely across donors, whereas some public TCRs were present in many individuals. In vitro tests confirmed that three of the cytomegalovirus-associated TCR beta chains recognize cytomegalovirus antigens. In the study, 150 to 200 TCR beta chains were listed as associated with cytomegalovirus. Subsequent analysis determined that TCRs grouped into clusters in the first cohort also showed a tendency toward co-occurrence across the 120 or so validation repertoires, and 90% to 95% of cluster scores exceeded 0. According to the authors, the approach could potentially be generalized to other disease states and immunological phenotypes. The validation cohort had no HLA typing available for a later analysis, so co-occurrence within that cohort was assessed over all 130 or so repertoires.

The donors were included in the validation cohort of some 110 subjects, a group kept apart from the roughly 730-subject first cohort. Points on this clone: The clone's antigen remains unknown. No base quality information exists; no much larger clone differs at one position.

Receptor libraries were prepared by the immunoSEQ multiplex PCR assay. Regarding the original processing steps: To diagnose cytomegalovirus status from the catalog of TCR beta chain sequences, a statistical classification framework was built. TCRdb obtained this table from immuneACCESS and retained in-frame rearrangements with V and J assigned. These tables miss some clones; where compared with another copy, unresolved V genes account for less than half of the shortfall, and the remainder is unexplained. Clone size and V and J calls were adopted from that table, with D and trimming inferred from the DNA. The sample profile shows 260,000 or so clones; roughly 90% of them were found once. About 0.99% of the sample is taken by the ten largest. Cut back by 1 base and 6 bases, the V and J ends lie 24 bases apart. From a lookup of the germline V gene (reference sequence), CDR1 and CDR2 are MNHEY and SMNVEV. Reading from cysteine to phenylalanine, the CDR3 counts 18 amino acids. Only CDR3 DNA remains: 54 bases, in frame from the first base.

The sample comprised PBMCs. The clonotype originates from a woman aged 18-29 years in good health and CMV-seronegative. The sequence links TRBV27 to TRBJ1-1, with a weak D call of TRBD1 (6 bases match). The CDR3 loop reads CASSLFGNGGGGRAEAFF. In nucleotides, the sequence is TGTGCCAGCAGTTTATTCGGAAATGGAGGGGGGGGCAGGGCTGAAGCTTTCTTT.